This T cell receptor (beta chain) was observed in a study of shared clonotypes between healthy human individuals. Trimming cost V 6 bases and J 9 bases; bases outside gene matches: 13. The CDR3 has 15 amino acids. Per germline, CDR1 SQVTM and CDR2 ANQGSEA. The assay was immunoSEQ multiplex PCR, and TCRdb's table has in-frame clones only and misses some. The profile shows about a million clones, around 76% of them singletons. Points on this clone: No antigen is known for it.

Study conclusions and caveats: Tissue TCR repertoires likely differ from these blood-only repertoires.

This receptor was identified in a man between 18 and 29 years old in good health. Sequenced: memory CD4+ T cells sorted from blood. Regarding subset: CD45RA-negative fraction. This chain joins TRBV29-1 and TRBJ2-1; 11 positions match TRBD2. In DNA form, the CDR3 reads TGCAGCGTCGCAGGTGTAGCGGGGGGGCTTGGTGAGCAGTTCTTC. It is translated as CSVAGVAGGLGEQFF.